These 6 T cell receptor beta chains were sequenced from one sample in a study of early T cells in non-severe SARS-CoV-2 infection. TCRdb itself ran the 5' RACE reads through MiXCR, one entry per CDR3 protein. The sample lists tens of thousands of distinct CDR3 sequences, around 5% occurring once. Sequences were obtained from whole blood. Source of these receptors: an adult who was a healthcare worker with PCR-confirmed SARS-CoV-2 infection or an uninfected control (not recorded which).

This clonotype was found many times. A junction boundary mismatches the germline segment, possibly from a read error. V and J are TRBV7-7 and TRBJ2-1; 12 bases agree with TRBD2. The CDR3 is 21 amino acids. Germline V CDR1 and CDR2: SSHAT, FNYEAQ (reference sequence). The CDR3 region has the DNA TGTGCTAGCAGCTTTGTACCCCCGGAGACTAGCGGGAGTCCATTCTACAATGAGCAGTTCTTC. Amino acid sequence: CASSFVPPETSGSPFYNEQFF.

Ten or more counts support this clonotype. The rearrangement uses TRBV5-5 and TRBJ2-7; no clear D. The V gene lost 4 bases and the J gene lost 5 bases, with 13 bases spanning the gap. CDR3 length equals 13 residues. CDR1 SGHKS and CDR2 YYEKEE come from the germline V gene (reference sequence). This CDR3 reads CASSRSDSHEQYF. The CDR3 region has the DNA TGTGCCAGCAGCCGGTCGGATAGCCACGAGCAGTACTTC.

This clonotype was counted a few times. The V and J genes are TRBV28 and TRBJ2-3, with D possibly TRBD2 on 6 matching bases. The CDR3 is 19 residues long. Germline V gene sequence: CDR1 MDHEN, CDR2 SYDVKM. With 6 bases removed from V and 2 bases from J, the gap between germline ends came to 27 bases. CDR3 in amino acids: CASSPRWKWGGADTDTQYF. The DNA for the CDR3 is TGTGCCAGCAGCCCCCGCTGGAAGTGGGGAGGCGCGGACACAGATACGCAGTATTTT.

Ten or more counts support this clonotype. This chain joins TRBV6-6 and TRBJ1-1; D may be TRBD1 (5 bases). Trimming left V 5 bases short and J 1 base short, with 11 bases between. CDR1 and CDR2 (germline): MNHNY, SVGAGI (reference sequence). The CDR3 totals 14 residues. In DNA, the CDR3 is TGTGCCAGCAGTAGTCCAGGACAGAACACTGAAGCTTTCTTT. Protein product: CASSSPGQNTEAFF.

This clonotype was observed at least ten times. V is TRBV6-1 and J is TRBJ2-7, with 9 bases lining up with TRBD1. The germline V gene encodes CDR1 MNHNS and CDR2 SASEGT. V was clipped by 8 bases and J by 5 bases; unmatched bases: 10. This CDR3 comprises 14 residues. CDR3 nucleotide sequence: TGTGCCAGCCGACCCTCGGACAGGGGCAACGAGCAGTACTTC. It is translated as CASRPSDRGNEQYF.

This clonotype was found a few times. This chain joins TRBV4-2 and TRBJ2-3, with D possibly matching TRBD2 (5 bases). Germline CDR1 and CDR2: LGHNA and YNFKEQ. The CDR3 has 13 residues. V lost 0 bases and J 8 bases, leaving 9 bases between the germline ends. The CDR3 DNA follows: TGTGCCAGCAGCCAAGATCCCAGCGGTACGCAGTATTTT. This gives the protein CASSQDPSGTQYF.